This section outlines one TCR beta chain sequence together with its context. What it binds is unknown. The data belong to a study of CD8+ T cells in alopecia areata. The wider study: Treatment comprised oral tofacitinib, 5 to 10 mg twice daily, in treated patients. Dosing spanned 6 to 18 months on tofacitinib, then 6 months off drug.

cDNA serving as the sequencing template came from extracted, reverse transcribed RNA. Sequencing was performed with immunoSEQ multiplex PCR; in TCRdb, only in-frame clones are kept and a portion is missing. The sample lists 100,000 to 150,000 clones, approximately 49% occurring once. Whole-study results and caveats: Alopecia totalis/universalis scalp especially showed more expanded CD8+ clones than normal scalp.

The germline V gene has CDR1 LGHNT and CDR2 FRNRAP. The V and J ends lost 3 bases and 2 bases, in that order; junction bases with no gene match: 6. The CDR3 covers 15 residues. Sampling of alopecia areata patients yielded lesional scalp punch biopsies as well as peripheral blood. This sequence joins TRBV12-5 and TRBJ1-1; 7 positions agree with TRBD1. Material: CD8+ T cells sorted from blood, obtained at week 0. The TCR comes from a human donor with alopecia areata. The CDR3 region is CASGFPGQANTEAFF. The CDR3 DNA reads as TGTGCTAGTGGTTTCCCCGGACAGGCCAACACTGAAGCTTTCTTT.